The entry below describes one TCR beta chain. These data come from a study of blood T cell repertoires in COVID-19. Cohorts were assigned according to the clinical history that participants reported. During the 2 weeks before they entered the study, exposed participants had met someone with a PCR-confirmed or clinician-diagnosed COVID-19 case. TCRdb's copy holds only in-frame clones and misses some; the assay was immunoSEQ multiplex PCR. Among fewer than 400,000 clones listed, more than 85% were seen once. The CDR3 has 13 residues. Trimming took off 7 bases at V and 2 bases at J, with 12 bases between the two ends. Germline V gives CDR1 LGHNT, CDR2 FRNRAP.

The sequence derives from a woman in her 30s who had been exposed to COVID-19. The chain has TRBV12-5 and TRBJ2-7, with a weak D call TRBD2 (6 bases). What was sequenced was PBMCs or T cells enriched from blood (not recorded which). CDR3 sequence (DNA): TGTGCTAGTGCGAACGGGGGAACCTACGAGCAGTACTTC. Translated: CASANGGTYEQYF.